The next 22 T cell receptor beta chains were all read from a single sample in a study of T cell clones after liver transplantation. TCRdb's copy holds only in-frame clones and misses some; the assay was immunoSEQ multiplex PCR. The table has more than 95,000 clones, about 86% seen once. The source was CD4+ T cells from blood, collected 45 to 50 months after liver transplant. The receptors shown here come from a human patient who received a liver transplant. Among the T cells, some may be from the graft donor.

As to this clone: Relative to the germline gene, one junction end is altered; a read error may explain this. This sequence joins TRBV10-1 and TRBJ2-7, with unresolved D. Germline V gene lookup returns CDR1 WNHNN and CDR2 SYGVQD (reference sequence). The CDR3 is 14 residues long. CDR3 residues: CASSEPASSYGQYF. DNA of the CDR3: TGCGCCAGCAGTGAACCGGCGAGTTCTTACGGGCAGTACTTC.

The rearrangement uses TRBV6-1 and TRBJ1-2; D call uncertain. The length of the CDR3 is 14 residues. The germline V and J ends were trimmed by 1 base and 5 bases, with 11 bases remaining between them. CDR1 and CDR2 (germline): MNHNS, SASEGT. The chain's CDR3 is CASSEEPTRYGYTF. The CDR3 DNA is TGTGCCAGCAGTGAAGAGCCCACTAGGTATGGCTACACCTTC.

CDR3 DNA sequence: TGTGCCAGCAGCCTCGCCGGGATCACTGAAGCTTTCTTT. As protein: CASSLAGITEAFF. V usage is TRBV14 and J usage is TRBJ1-1; D unclear. In germline, CDR1 is SGHDN, CDR2 FVKESK. The CDR3 totals 13 residues. V lost 4 bases, J lost 4 bases, and 10 bases lay in between.

This clone is a singleton in its sample. V and J are TRBV5-1 and TRBJ2-2; D remains unclear. The CDR3 is made up of 16 amino acids. Germline CDR1 reads SGHRS; CDR2 reads YFSETQ. Trimming shortened V by 1 base and J by 8 bases, and 18 bases separated the two germline ends. The CDR3 DNA reads TGCGCCAGCAGCTTGACCCTTCGAAGAGACGCGGGGGAGCTGTTTTTT. Amino acids: CASSLTLRRDAGELFF.

The genes are TRBV7-3 and TRBJ1-1; TRBD1 is a possible D gene (5 bases). V was clipped by 5 bases and J by 5 bases, with 12 bases between them. Per the germline V gene, CDR1 is SGHTA and CDR2 is FQGTGA. This CDR3 has 13 amino acids. The CDR3 DNA sequence: TGTGCCAGCAGCCGGGACGGTGGGACTGAAGCTTTCTTT. It codes for CASSRDGGTEAFF.

The V and J genes are TRBV6-6 and TRBJ1-1; D is ambiguous. With 2 bases removed from V and 4 bases from J, the gap between germline ends came to 8 bases. The CDR3 contains 13 residues. Germline V gene data show CDR1 as MNHNY and CDR2 as SVGAGI (reference sequence). CDR3 sequence (DNA): TGTGCCAGCAGTTACGGGGAGGCCACTGAAGCTTTCTTT. Protein sequence: CASSYGEATEAFF.

The rearrangement joins TRBV28 to TRBJ1-5; maybe TRBD1 (5 bases). Germline assignment: CDR1 MDHEN and CDR2 SYDVKM. Trimming removed 3 bases from V and 7 bases from J, with 13 bases in between. The CDR3 totals 14 residues. The CDR3 loop reads CASSFGGSRQPQHF. CDR3 in DNA: TGTGCCAGCAGTTTCGGGGGTTCGCGCCAGCCCCAGCATTTT.

In DNA form, the CDR3 reads TGTGCCAGCAGCTTGTGGATCACGGGGTCCTACGAGCAGTACTTC. Protein sequence: CASSLWITGSYEQYF. The J gene is TRBJ2-7, the V gene TRBV5-6; D possibly corresponds to TRBD2 (5 bases). Looked up from germline, CDR1 is SGHDT and CDR2 is YYEEEE. V lost 1 base and J lost 1, with 12 bases in between. The CDR3 has 15 amino acids.

V gene TRBV18 combines with J gene TRBJ2-7, with no clear D. Germline values: CDR1 KGHSH, CDR2 LQKENI. Trimming pared 1 base from V and 0 bases from J, leaving 10 bases between. This CDR3 contains 15 residues. The CDR3 region has the DNA TGTGCCAGCTCACCACGTCCGATGAGCTCCTACGAGCAGTACTTC. Its protein product is CASSPRPMSSYEQYF. Together with reference TRBV18 and TRBJ2-7, the CDR3 gives the full variable domain: NAGVMQNPRHLVRRRGQEARLRCSPMKGHSHVYWYRQLPEEGLKFMVYLQKENIIDESGMPKERFSAEFPKEGPSILRIQQVVRGDSAAYFCASSPRPMSSYEQYFGPGTRLTVT.

As concerns this clone: Its ends do not fully match the called genes, so a read error is possible. The chain recombines TRBV29-1 with TRBJ1-2; 7 bases fit TRBD1. The V gene's germline CDR1 is SQVTM and CDR2 ANQGSEA. This CDR3 is built from 13 residues. CDR3 nucleotides: TGCAGCGTTGAACCTCAGTCTGGGACAGCTAGTCACTTC. It yields the protein CSVEPQSGTASHF.

The rearrangement uses TRBV11-1 and TRBJ2-5; 9 positions match TRBD1. Unmatched junction bases numbered 2, after V lost 4 bases and J lost 5 bases. The germline V gene has CDR1 SGHAT and CDR2 FQDESV (reference sequence). CDR3 length equals 13 residues. CDR3 protein: CASSSDRGETQYF. The DNA of the CDR3 is TGTGCCAGCAGCTCGGACAGGGGTGAGACCCAGTACTTC.

The chain carries TRBV14 and TRBJ2-2; possible D gene TRBD2, 6 bases. This CDR3 region has 14 residues. The germline V and J ends were trimmed by 10 bases and 7 bases, with 19 bases remaining between them. CDR1 is SGHDN and CDR2 is FVKESK in the germline V gene. The CDR3 DNA is TGTGCCACTCCTCCCCCCAGACTAGTCGGGGAGCTGTTTTTT. Translation gives CATPPPRLVGELFF.

The rearrangement joins TRBV2 to TRBJ1-6; D is undetermined. Germline V gene lookup returns CDR1 SNHLY and CDR2 FYNNEI. Deletions cut 7 bases from V and 1 base from J, with 17 bases between. The CDR3 contains 17 residues. CDR3 in amino acids: CASNPAGRRSYNSPLHF. In DNA, the CDR3 is TGTGCCAGCAACCCGGCCGGCCGCCGTTCCTATAATTCACCCCTCCACTTT.

The rearrangement links TRBV5-8 to TRBJ2-7; 10 bases agree with TRBD1. In germline, CDR1 is SGHTS, CDR2 YDEGEE. V lost 4 bases and J lost 7; bases outside the gene matches: 11. There are 15 residues in the CDR3. The CDR3 region has the DNA TGTGCCAGCAGCGTCAAACGGGGACAGGGGTGGGAGCAGTACTTC. Encoded protein: CASSVKRGQGWEQYF. The whole variable domain, filled in from reference TRBV5-8 and TRBJ2-7, reads EAGVTQSPTHLIKTRGQQATLRCSPISGHTSVYWYQQALGLGLQFLLWYDEGEERNRGNFPPRFSGRQFPNYSSELNVNALELEDSALYLCASSVKRGQGWEQYFGPGTRLTVT.

The rearrangement links TRBV9 to TRBJ2-1; 13 nucleotides line up with TRBD2. The germline V gene has CDR1 SGDLS and CDR2 YYNGEE. V dropped 0 bases and J dropped 13; count of bases not matched to a gene: 4. The CDR3 sequence is 14 residues long. The CDR3 reads CASSVGTSGSVQFF. The CDR3 bases are TGTGCCAGCAGCGTAGGGACTAGCGGGAGTGTTCAGTTCTTC.

The chain is built from TRBV18 and TRBJ2-1, with D possibly being TRBD1 (6 bases). The CDR3 contains 12 residues. From germline, CDR1 is KGHSH and CDR2 LQKENI. V shed 8 bases and J shed 10 bases, with 15 bases lying between them. The CDR3 DNA reads TGTGCCAGCGCTCATGTGACAGGAGAGCAGTTCTTC. Encoded protein: CASAHVTGEQFF. The full variable domain, with the rest looked up from reference TRBV18 and TRBJ2-1, is NAGVMQNPRHLVRRRGQEARLRCSPMKGHSHVYWYRQLPEEGLKFMVYLQKENIIDESGMPKERFSAEFPKEGPSILRIQQVVRGDSAAYFCASAHVTGEQFFGPGTRLTVL.

This clone was found once. J is TRBJ2-2 and V is TRBV6-6, with D possibly matching TRBD2 (6 bases). This CDR3 spans 15 amino acids. Trimming shortened V by 6 bases and J by 4 bases, and 15 bases separated the two germline ends. Germline V CDR1 and CDR2: MNHNY, SVGAGI (reference sequence). CDR3 nucleotide sequence: TGTGCCAGCAGGACGGGGGAGCGGATCACCGGGGAGCTGTTTTTT. Translating gives CASRTGERITGELFF.

Note on this clone: The sample contains more than one DNA sequence encoding this CDR3. The chain joins TRBV29-1 to TRBJ2-7, with 9 bases that match TRBD2. V lost 0 bases and J lost 0; bases outside the gene matches: 0. The CDR3 runs to 14 residues. Germline CDR1 reads SQVTM; CDR2 reads ANQGSEA. CDR3 in DNA: TGCAGCGTTGAAGAAGCGGGAGGCTCCTACGAGCAGTACTTC. Translation: CSVEEAGGSYEQYF.

The chain employs TRBV7-9 and TRBJ2-1, with D perhaps TRBD1 (6 bases). Germline CDR1 SEHNR, CDR2 FQNEAQ (reference sequence). V was trimmed by 5 bases and J by 4 bases, leaving 18 bases between them. There are 16 residues in the CDR3. The CDR3 DNA reads TGTGCCAGCAGCCCGATTCGACAGGTGGGATACAATGAGCAGTTCTTC. It encodes CASSPIRQVGYNEQFF.

Here the CDR3 DNA reads TGTGCCAGCTCACGCGGCCGTACCGGAACTGAAGCTTTCTTT. Protein product: CASSRGRTGTEAFF. The genes are TRBV18 and TRBJ1-1; D gene uncertain. Germline V CDR1 and CDR2: KGHSH, LQKENI. V gave up 4 bases and J gave up 5 bases, with 14 bases separating them. CDR3 size: 14 residues.

The sample holds one count of this clone. This chain joins TRBV28 and TRBJ2-3; 8 bases match TRBD2. The CDR3 is made up of 15 amino acids. Trimming took 2 bases from V and 3 from J; bases not matched to a gene: 4. The germline CDR1 and CDR2 sequences are MDHEN and SYDVKM. The CDR3 loop is CASSLGTRATDTQYF. The CDR3 DNA sequence: TGTGCCAGCAGTTTAGGGACTAGGGCGACAGATACGCAGTATTTT.

The genes are TRBV5-1 and TRBJ1-4; the match to TRBD1 covers 8 bases. The ends lost 0 bases at V and 10 bases at J; junction bases unmatched: 2. CDR1 SGHRS and CDR2 YFSETQ come from the germline V gene. The CDR3 runs 13 residues. The CDR3, as DNA: TGCGCCAGCAGCTTGGCACAGGGGGGAAAACTGTTTTTT. Translated, it gives CASSLAQGGKLFF. Full variable domain (outside the CDR3, taken from reference TRBV5-1 and TRBJ1-4): KAGVTQTPRYLIKTRGQQVTLSCSPISGHRSVSWYQQTPGQGLQFLFEYFSETQRNKGNFPGRFSGRQFSNSRSEMNVSTLELGDSALYLCASSLAQGGKLFFGSGTQLSVL.